The table lists the clone carrying this TCR beta chain with a count of one. This sample stems from a study of blood T cell repertoires in COVID-19. On the study more broadly: Material from acute and convalescent COVID-19 was sourced from the United States, Italy and Spain.

This CDR3 has 13 residues. The germline gives CDR1 SEHNR, CDR2 FQNEAQ (reference sequence). V was clipped by 1 base and J by 14 bases, with 15 bases between them. Sequencing was performed with immunoSEQ multiplex PCR; in TCRdb, only in-frame clones are kept and a portion is missing. The sample holds 230,000 or so clones; roughly 80% are singletons and the top ten take 5.1%. The TCR was taken from a human donor in a cohort sampled during active COVID-19. The V call is TRBV7-9, the J call TRBJ1-3; D perhaps matches TRBD1 (6 bases). The material sequenced was peripheral blood. In DNA form, the CDR3 reads TGTGCCAGCAGCTTAGTTTCATCGGGGACACTATATTTT. Translation: CASSLVSSGTLYF.